These 32 T cell receptor beta chains were sequenced from one sample in a study of OX40 agonist ivuxolimab in advanced cancers. Receptors were amplified or captured by the immunoSEQ multiplex PCR assay. TCRdb limited this immuneACCESS table to in-frame rearrangements with V and J called. A share of clones is missing; checked studies link under half to unresolved V genes, and the rest is unexplained. In this sample the table shows about 26,000 clones, roughly three quarters of which occur a single time. The top ten constitute about 30% of the sample. The source material was CD4+ or CD8+ T cells sorted from blood, sampled in a trial of the OX40 agonist ivuxolimab. Receptor source: an adult with an advanced solid tumor such as melanoma, head and neck, liver or kidney cancer.

In its sample, this clone was seen once. V gene TRBV7-9 combines with J gene TRBJ2-5; TRBD1 might be the D (6 bases). Per the germline V gene, CDR1 is SEHNR and CDR2 is FQNEAQ (reference sequence). V was clipped by 4 bases and J by 3 bases, with 18 bases between them. This CDR3 region has 16 residues. The CDR3 sequence: CASSSTGTNDKETQYF. CDR3 sequence (DNA): TGTGCCAGCAGCTCAACCGGGACAAACGACAAAGAGACCCAGTACTTC.

Here the CDR3 DNA reads TGTGCCAGCAGTAGGGCCCCGAGGGGCCCCTACGAGCAGTACTTC. Its translation: CASSRAPRGPYEQYF. This chain links TRBV27 with TRBJ2-7; D tentatively reads TRBD1 or TRBD2 (5 bases each). This CDR3 has 15 residues. Germline CDR1 MNHEY, CDR2 SMNVEV (reference sequence). V lost 5 bases, J lost 2 bases, and 16 bases lay in between.

V usage is TRBV5-1 and J usage is TRBJ1-1; 7 bases align to TRBD1. V trimming: 0 bases; J trimming: 1 base; junction bases outside the gene matches: 6. The CDR3 has 16 residues. Germline V lookup: CDR1 SGHRS, CDR2 YFSETQ. The chain's CDR3 is CASSLEGTEKNTEAFF. The CDR3 DNA is TGCGCCAGCAGCTTGGAGGGGACAGAGAAGAACACTGAAGCTTTCTTT.

V usage is TRBV7-4 and J usage is TRBJ2-1; D is possibly TRBD2 (6 bases). The germline V gene has CDR1 SGHVT and CDR2 SQSDAQ. CDR3 length: 21 amino acids. Trimming removed 4 bases from V and 0 bases from J, with 28 bases in between. This CDR3 reads CASSYPQRRGPQLRSYNEQFF. CDR3 DNA: TGTGCCAGCAGCTATCCGCAACGGCGGGGTCCGCAGCTACGCTCCTACAATGAGCAGTTCTTC.

The V gene is TRBV10-1, the J gene TRBJ2-1, with unresolved D. Trimming cost V 2 bases and J 10 bases, with 15 bases left between them. The CDR3 is 14 residues long. Germline assignment: CDR1 WNHNN and CDR2 SYGVQD (reference sequence). The chain's CDR3 is CASSENAHSGEQFF. DNA for the CDR3: TGCGCCAGCAGTGAGAATGCCCACTCGGGCGAGCAGTTCTTC.

V gene TRBV11-3 combines with J gene TRBJ2-6; D gene uncertain. The germline gives CDR1 SGHNT, CDR2 YENEEA. This CDR3 has 14 amino acids. V lost 5 bases and J 4 bases, leaving 9 bases between the germline ends. The chain's CDR3 is CASSGSRGANVLTF. In DNA form, the CDR3 reads TGTGCCAGCAGCGGTTCAAGAGGGGCCAACGTCCTGACTTTC.

This chain connects TRBV11-3 to TRBJ1-6, with 10 bases that match TRBD1. Per the germline V gene, CDR1 is SGHNT and CDR2 is YENEEA. This CDR3 contains 13 residues. With 5 bases clipped from V and 13 bases from J, the junction kept 5 bases outside the gene matches. This chain's CDR3 is CASSPGTGDPLHF. CDR3 nucleotide sequence: TGTGCCAGCAGCCCCGGGACAGGGGATCCCCTCCACTTT. Filled out from reference TRBV11-3 and TRBJ1-6, the complete variable domain reads EAGVVQSPRYKIIEKKQPVAFWCNPISGHNTLYWYLQNLGQGPELLIRYENEEAVDDSQLPKDRFSAERLKGVDSTLKIQPAELGDSAVYLCASSPGTGDPLHFGNGTRLTVT.

The J gene is TRBJ2-7, the V gene TRBV30; D is possibly TRBD1 (5 bases). Germline values: CDR1 GTSNPN, CDR2 SVGIG (reference sequence). CDR3 length equals 13 residues. Trimming took off 2 bases at V and 2 bases at J, with 10 bases between the two ends. The CDR3 DNA reads TGTGCCTGGAGTAAGGACATCACCTACGAGCAGTACTTC. Protein product: CAWSKDITYEQYF.

The chain carries TRBV2 and TRBJ1-1; D gene uncertain. Germline V lookup: CDR1 SNHLY, CDR2 FYNNEI. With 4 bases removed from V and 0 bases from J, the gap between germline ends came to 9 bases. CDR3 size: 14 residues. This chain's CDR3 is CASSARPLNTEAFF. CDR3 coding DNA: TGTGCCAGCAGTGCCAGACCCCTGAACACTGAAGCTTTCTTT.

This clone was counted between two and nine times. The chain uses TRBV6-5 and TRBJ2-3, with a tentative D call TRBD2 (6 bases). Trimming took off 0 bases at V and 5 bases at J, with 12 bases between the two ends. CDR3 length: 15 residues. Germline CDR1 reads MNHEY; CDR2 reads SVGAGI. The CDR3 reads CASSYSPQGGDTQYF. The CDR3 nucleotides are TGTGCCAGCAGTTACTCTCCCCAGGGAGGAGATACGCAGTATTTT.

This sequence joins TRBV28 and TRBJ2-5; D is uncertain. Germline-derived CDR1 and CDR2 are MDHEN and SYDVKM. This CDR3 contains 14 residues. Trimming took 4 bases from V and 4 from J, leaving 13 bases between them. The CDR3 loop is CASSYGVGGETQYF. In DNA form, the CDR3 reads TGTGCCAGCAGTTACGGCGTGGGCGGAGAGACCCAGTACTTC.

The chain couples TRBV5-1 to TRBJ2-1; TRBD1 matches at 7 bases. Germline loops: CDR1 SGHRS, CDR2 YFSETQ. V shed 2 bases, J shed 8 bases, and the junction held 7 bases outside the gene matches. This CDR3 has 14 residues. The DNA of the CDR3 is TGCGCCAGCAGCTTTACAGGGGTCGGGGATGAGCAGTTCTTC. This translates into CASSFTGVGDEQFF.

The chain carries TRBV9 and TRBJ1-2; tentatively, D is TRBD1 (5 bases). The CDR3 runs 14 residues. The germline V and J ends were trimmed by 0 bases and 8 bases, with 14 bases remaining between them. Germline V gene data show CDR1 as SGDLS and CDR2 as YYNGEE. The CDR3 reads CASSVGSGMKGYTF. CDR3 sequence (DNA): TGTGCCAGCAGCGTAGGCTCAGGGATGAAGGGCTACACCTTC.

The V call is TRBV30, the J call TRBJ2-7; D assignment may be TRBD1 or TRBD2 (5 bases each). The germline CDR1 and CDR2 sequences are GTSNPN and SVGIG (reference sequence). The CDR3 sequence is 13 residues long. Trimming stripped 1 base from V and 3 bases from J, with 10 bases between. CDR3 bases: TGTGCCTGGAGTGGGGACGCGTACTACGAGCAGTACTTC. It specifies CAWSGDAYYEQYF.

The chain uses TRBV27 and TRBJ2-7, with 13 bases fitting TRBD2. Trimming took 1 base from V and 4 from J; bases not matched to a gene: 4. Germline V gives CDR1 MNHEY, CDR2 SMNVEV (reference sequence). This CDR3 is built from 16 residues. CDR3 sequence reads: CASSLLGLAGAYEQYF. The CDR3 region has the DNA TGTGCCAGCAGTTTATTAGGACTAGCGGGAGCGTACGAGCAGTACTTC.

This clone was detected once. The V call is TRBV13, the J call TRBJ2-5; 12 positions agree with TRBD2. This CDR3 has 15 residues. V was clipped by 5 bases and J by 5 bases; unmatched bases: 6. CDR1 is PRHDT and CDR2 is FYEKMQ in the germline V gene (reference sequence). The CDR3 sequence: CASSLRTSGVETQYF. Here the CDR3 DNA reads TGTGCCAGCAGCCTGCGGACTAGCGGGGTTGAGACCCAGTACTTC.

This chain links TRBV4-2 with TRBJ2-3; no firm D call. This CDR3 contains 13 residues. Trimming pared 3 bases from V and 11 bases from J, leaving 15 bases between. Germline V gives CDR1 LGHNA, CDR2 YNFKEQ. This CDR3 is CASSHEVTGGQYF. In DNA form, the CDR3 reads TGTGCCAGCAGCCATGAAGTCACCGGCGGGCAGTATTTT.

This clone appeared a few times. The chain carries TRBV2 and TRBJ1-2; the match to TRBD1 covers 7 bases. CDR3 length: 13 residues. V gave up 7 bases and J gave up 2 bases; unmatched junction bases: 4. CDR1 and CDR2 from the germline V gene are SNHLY and FYNNEI. The CDR3 DNA sequence: TGTGCCAGCAACCAGGGGGGGAACTATGGCTACACCTTC. Its protein product is CASNQGGNYGYTF. Based on the CDR3 plus reference TRBV2 and TRBJ1-2, the full variable domain is EPEVTQTPSHQVTQMGQEVILRCVPISNHLYFYWYRQILGQKVEFLVSFYNNEISEKSEIFDDQFSVERPDGSNFTLKIRSTKLEDSAMYFCASNQGGNYGYTFGSGTRLTVV.

The chain uses TRBV21-1 and TRBJ2-7; TRBD1, the D gene given by the table, was not confirmed from the DNA. TRBV21-1 is given as a pseudogene. The CDR3 is made up of 15 amino acids. DNA for the CDR3: TGTGCCAGCAGCAAGTGCATGACAGGATCCTACGAGCAGTACTTC. Translated: CASSKCMTGSYEQYF.

The chain carries TRBV7-9 and TRBJ2-5; D is unclear. The CDR3 is 12 amino acids. Germline V CDR1 and CDR2: SEHNR, FQNEAQ (reference sequence). The V gene lost 0 bases and the J gene lost 5 bases, with 4 bases spanning the gap. CDR3 coding DNA: TGTGCCAGCAGCTTAGCCCAGGAGACCCAGTACTTC. This sequence encodes CASSLAQETQYF.

V and J are TRBV29-1 and TRBJ1-1; D gene ambiguous. The CDR3 has 11 residues. Germline V CDR1 and CDR2: SQVTM, ANQGSEA. V dropped 6 bases and J dropped 5 bases, with 10 bases sitting between them. The DNA for the CDR3 is TGCAGCGTGGGGAGTTGGACTGAAGCTTTCTTT. Its translation: CSVGSWTEAFF.

The rearrangement uses TRBV28 and TRBJ2-1; TRBD2 matches 12 bases. Germline V gene data show CDR1 as MDHEN and CDR2 as SYDVKM. The junction had 4 bases not matched to a gene; V was cut back by 6 bases and J by 4 bases. There are 15 residues in the CDR3. CDR3 sequence (DNA): TGTGCCAGCAGCTCTGGGACTAGCGGGTACAATGAGCAGTTCTTC. As protein: CASSSGTSGYNEQFF.

This clone was detected only a few times. The chain recombines TRBV7-8 with TRBJ2-3; D remains unclear. The V end lost 5 bases, the J end lost 0 bases, and 9 bases lay between the germline ends. This CDR3 is built from 14 residues. The germline V gene encodes CDR1 SGHVS and CDR2 FQNEAQ. Written as DNA, the CDR3 is TGTGCCAGCAGCGTGATCCCTAGCACAGATACGCAGTATTTT. It codes for CASSVIPSTDTQYF.

This clone was observed a single time. This sequence joins TRBV25-1 and TRBJ1-1; tentatively, D is TRBD1 (5 bases). The CDR3 runs to 15 residues. Germline V CDR1 and CDR2: MGHDK, SYGVNS. Trimming pared 2 bases from V and 4 bases from J, leaving 14 bases between. The CDR3: CASSENLVRGTEAFF. CDR3 DNA sequence: TGTGCCAGCAGTGAAAATTTGGTGAGGGGCACTGAAGCTTTCTTT.

The V and J genes are TRBV29-1 and TRBJ2-1; 8 bases line up with TRBD2. The CDR3 totals 15 residues. Germline lookup yields CDR1 SQVTM and CDR2 ANQGSEA. The junction had 6 bases not matched to a gene; V was cut back by 1 base and J by 4 bases. CDR3 region: CSVEGTGRGYNEQFF. CDR3 nucleotide sequence: TGCAGCGTTGAAGGGACCGGGAGGGGGTACAATGAGCAGTTCTTC.

The chain employs TRBV13 and TRBJ2-1; D remains unclear. V was trimmed by 0 bases and J by 6 bases, leaving 6 bases between them. Germline lookup yields CDR1 PRHDT and CDR2 FYEKMQ (reference sequence). The CDR3 is 13 amino acids. CDR3 region: CASSLGETNEQFF. In nucleotides, the CDR3 is TGTGCCAGCAGCTTAGGAGAGACCAATGAGCAGTTCTTC. Supplemented by reference TRBV13 and TRBJ2-1, the full variable domain reads AAGVIQSPRHLIKEKRETATLKCYPIPRHDTVYWYQQGPGQDPQFLISFYEKMQSDKGSIPDRFSAQQFSDYHSELNMSSLELGDSALYFCASSLGETNEQFFGPGTRLTVL.

This sequence joins TRBV7-9 and TRBJ2-7; D perhaps matches TRBD1 (5 bases). In germline, CDR1 is SEHNR, CDR2 FQNEAQ (reference sequence). V shed 5 bases and J shed 2 bases, with 7 bases lying between them. The CDR3 is made up of 12 amino acids. CDR3 DNA sequence: TGTGCCAGCAGCCAGGACACCTACGAGCAGTACTTC. Amino acids: CASSQDTYEQYF.

This clone came up a few times. The J gene is TRBJ2-3, the V gene TRBV13; TRBD2 agrees at 13 bases. The V and J ends lost 5 bases and 3 bases, in that order; junction bases with no gene match: 11. Germline V CDR1 and CDR2: PRHDT, FYEKMQ (reference sequence). The CDR3 is made up of 18 amino acids. CDR3: CASSTGLAGVSTTDTQYF. The CDR3 bases are TGTGCCAGCAGCACAGGACTAGCGGGGGTTTCAACGACAGATACGCAGTATTTT.

V and J are TRBV5-1 and TRBJ2-1; 7 bases align to TRBD1. V shed 5 bases, J shed 5 bases, and the junction held 7 bases outside the gene matches. CDR1 and CDR2 (germline): SGHRS, YFSETQ. CDR3 size: 14 residues. The CDR3, as DNA: TGCGCCAGCAGAGAGACAGGGCCCCACAATGAGCAGTTCTTC. Amino acids: CASRETGPHNEQFF.

This clone showed up just a few times. V and J are TRBV6-1 and TRBJ2-2; D uncertain. The CDR3 length is 18 residues. Trimming shortened V by 0 bases and J by 2 bases, and 16 bases separated the two germline ends. CDR1 is MNHNS, CDR2 SASEGT, per germline. In DNA, the CDR3 is TGTGCCAGCAGTGAAGCGCTTGGATGGCAGGACAACACCGGGGAGCTGTTTTTT. Translating it yields CASSEALGWQDNTGELFF.

The J gene is TRBJ2-7, the V gene TRBV2; D gene uncertain. Between the trimmed V and J ends, which lost 2 bases and 4 bases, there was a span of 9 bases. Germline V gene sequence: CDR1 SNHLY, CDR2 FYNNEI. This CDR3 region has 13 residues. CDR3 residues: CASSETEPYEQYF. The CDR3 nucleotides are TGTGCCAGCAGTGAAACGGAACCATACGAGCAGTACTTC.

J is TRBJ2-1 and V is TRBV6-5, with D perhaps TRBD2 (7 bases). The CDR3 totals 15 residues. The germline V gene has CDR1 MNHEY and CDR2 SVGAGI. With 1 base removed from V and 8 bases from J, the gap between germline ends came to 15 bases. The chain's CDR3 is CASSYYAPGGDEQFF. DNA of the CDR3: TGTGCCAGCAGTTACTATGCACCGGGGGGCGATGAGCAGTTCTTC.